A selection of T cell receptor beta chains follows, all from one sample in a study of shared clonotypes between healthy human individuals. Sequencing used immunoSEQ multiplex PCR; TCRdb keeps in-frame clones, though not all of them. The sample has 190,000 or so clones, over 80% seen once; the top ten hold around 0.067%. Material for sequencing was naive CD4+ T cells sorted from blood. The receptors derive from a woman between 25 and 40 years old in good health. Each CDR3 is given with its conserved first and last residue. Fields, in order: J gene, V gene, D gene, clone size, CDR3 protein, CDR3 DNA. The D gene is left open where the match is weak. The size field is filled for only some rows; it gives once, few, many or a size class.

TRBJ2-1 TRBV4-1 TRBD2 NA CASSPGLSAGGFF TGCGCCAGCAGCCCGGGACTGTCCGCGGGGGGGTTCTTC
TRBJ1-1 TRBV7-2 NA NA CASSPNQHHTEAFF TGTGCCAGCAGCCCAAATCAGCACCACACTGAAGCTTTCTTT
TRBJ2-2 TRBV18 NA NA CASSPRLAVGNTGELFF TGTGCCAGCTCACCGCGGCTAGCTGTCGGTAACACCGGGGAGCTGTTTTTT
TRBJ1-3 TRBV6-5 NA NA CASSYLADPGNTIYF TGTGCCAGCAGTTACTTGGCAGATCCTGGAAACACCATATATTTT
TRBJ2-7 TRBV18 NA NA CASSPSVISSSYEQYF TGTGCCAGCTCACCATCGGTCATATCGAGCTCCTACGAGCAGTACTTC
TRBJ2-1 TRBV4-2 TRBD2 NA CASSQVTSGAYNEQFF TGTGCCAGCAGCCAAGTGACTAGCGGGGCGTACAATGAGCAGTTCTTC
TRBJ2-7 TRBV2 TRBD1 NA CASGRTGVTYEQYF TGTGCCAGCGGGAGGACAGGGGTTACCTACGAGCAGTACTTC
TRBJ1-1 TRBV19 NA NA CASSSNSGTEAFF TGTGCCAGTAGTTCAAACAGCGGAACTGAAGCTTTCTTT
TRBJ2-7 TRBV5-1 NA NA CASSLAPGPSGEQYF TGCGCCAGCAGCTTGGCCCCAGGTCCGTCGGGCGAGCAGTACTTC
TRBJ1-1 TRBV5-3 NA NA CARSFRAFF TGTGCCAGAAGCTTTCGAGCTTTCTTT
TRBJ2-7 TRBV30 TRBD2 NA CAWSVSGRHQEQYF TGTGCCTGGAGTGTGAGCGGGAGACACCAAGAGCAGTACTTC
TRBJ1-2 TRBV5-1 NA NA CASSQATGSGYTF TGCGCCAGCAGCCAGGCAACAGGGTCAGGCTACACCTTC
TRBJ1-5 TRBV30 NA few CAWGGGDSRPQHF TGTGCCTGGGGAGGGGGGGACTCCAGGCCCCAGCATTTT